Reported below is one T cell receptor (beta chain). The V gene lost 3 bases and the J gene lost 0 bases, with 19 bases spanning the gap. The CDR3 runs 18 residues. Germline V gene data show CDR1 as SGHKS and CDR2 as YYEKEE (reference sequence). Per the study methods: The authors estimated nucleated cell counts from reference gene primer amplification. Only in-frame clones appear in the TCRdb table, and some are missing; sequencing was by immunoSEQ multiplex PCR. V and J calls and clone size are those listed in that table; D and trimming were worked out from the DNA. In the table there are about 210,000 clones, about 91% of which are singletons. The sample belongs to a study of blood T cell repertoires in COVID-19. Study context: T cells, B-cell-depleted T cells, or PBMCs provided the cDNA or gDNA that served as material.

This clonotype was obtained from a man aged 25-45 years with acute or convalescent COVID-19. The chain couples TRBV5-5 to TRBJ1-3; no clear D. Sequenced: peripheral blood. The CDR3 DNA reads TGTGCCAGCAGCTCCCGTGTTGAGGGTCCGAACTCTGGAAACACCATATATTTT. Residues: CASSSRVEGPNSGNTIYF.